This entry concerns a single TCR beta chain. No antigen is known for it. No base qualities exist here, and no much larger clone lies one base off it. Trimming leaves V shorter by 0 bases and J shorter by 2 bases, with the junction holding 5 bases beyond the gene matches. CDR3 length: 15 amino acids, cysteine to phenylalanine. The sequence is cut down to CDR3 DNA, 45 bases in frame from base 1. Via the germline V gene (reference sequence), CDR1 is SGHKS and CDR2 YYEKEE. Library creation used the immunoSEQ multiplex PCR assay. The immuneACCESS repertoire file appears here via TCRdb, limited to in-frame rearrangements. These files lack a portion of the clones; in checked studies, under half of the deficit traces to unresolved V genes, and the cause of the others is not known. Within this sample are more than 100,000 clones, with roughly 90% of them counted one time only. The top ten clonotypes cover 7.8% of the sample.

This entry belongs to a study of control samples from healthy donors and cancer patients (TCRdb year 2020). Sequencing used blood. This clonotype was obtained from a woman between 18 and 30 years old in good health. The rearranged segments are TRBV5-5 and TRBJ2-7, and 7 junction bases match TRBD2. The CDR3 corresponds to CASSLGFAGAYEQYF. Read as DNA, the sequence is TGTGCCAGCAGCTTGGGATTCGCGGGGGCCTACGAGCAGTACTTC.